This is a list of T cell receptor beta chains from one sample in a study of CD8 T cells in ankylosing spondylitis. TCRdb ran MiXCR on the 5' RACE reads and lists one entry per CDR3 protein. The repertoire holds approximately 200,000 distinct CDR3 sequences, with 13% as singletons. Sequencing was performed on blood, either unsorted or a sorted T cell fraction (not recorded which). The receptors were gathered from a male donor with ankylosing spondylitis or in good health (not recorded which). The CDR3 runs from the conserved cysteine through the conserved F or W. The D gene is left open where the match is weak. Size values are once, few and many counts, or a class for expanded clones, and some rows have none.

>NA|15|TRBJ2-3|TRBV30|NA
TGTGCCTGGAGTGTTGGACTCCATCCCACAGATACGCAGTATTTT
CAWSVGLHPTDTQYF
>TRBD2|15|TRBJ2-7|TRBV27|many
TGTGCCAGCAGTCCAGTAGCGGGTAGCTCCTACGAGCAGTACTTC
CASSPVAGSSYEQYF
>NA|11|TRBJ1-1|TRBV30|NA
TGTGCCTGGAGCGCCGCTATTGAAGCTTTCTTT
CAWSAAIEAFF
>NA|15|TRBJ1-2|TRBV5-1|NA
TGCGCCAGCAGATATACCTCGACAGACTACTATGGCTACACCTTC
CASRYTSTDYYGYTF
>NA|13|TRBJ1-2|TRBV5-6|NA
TGTGCCAGCAGCTTCGGAGGGGTCTATGGCTACACCTTC
CASSFGGVYGYTF
>TRBD2|15|TRBJ2-5|TRBV3-1|many
TGTGCCAGCAGCCAGGGCGACCGGGAGGAAGAGACCCAGTACTTC
CASSQGDREEETQYF
>TRBD1|14|TRBJ1-2|TRBV5-1|NA
TGCGCCAGCAGCCTACTCCAGGGGGGCGATGGCTACACCTTC
CASSLLQGGDGYTF
>NA|15|TRBJ1-1|TRBV7-9|many
TGTGCCGGACCTGACCCTCAGGGCCCGAACACTGAAGCTTTCTTT
CAGPDPQGPNTEAFF
>NA|14|TRBJ2-2|TRBV11-2|NA
TGTGCCAGCAGCTTAGAGGTCAACACCGGGGAGCTGTTTTTT
CASSLEVNTGELFF
>TRBD2|17|TRBJ2-1|TRBV2|NA
TGTGCCAGCAGTTCCCGACTAGCGGGAATCCCCTACAATGAGCAGTTCTTC
CASSSRLAGIPYNEQFF
>NA|13|TRBJ1-2|TRBV25-1|many
TGTGCCAGCAGTGTCAAGAGAGACTATGGCTACACCTTC
CASSVKRDYGYTF
>NA|18|TRBJ2-2|TRBV10-3|NA
TGTGCCATCAGTGATCTCAGCAGGTTGTCATTGAACACCGGGGAGCTGTTTTTT
CAISDLSRLSLNTGELFF
>NA|16|TRBJ2-5|TRBV4-2|NA
TGTGCCAGGGGCCCCGGGCTCGGGGGCTGCCAAGAGACCCAGTACTTC
CARGPGLGGCQETQYF
>NA|14|TRBJ1-6|TRBV20-1|few
TGCAGTGCGGGAGAGACGGGTTTTAATTCACCCCTCCACTTT
CSAGETGFNSPLHF
>NA|16|TRBJ2-3|TRBV3-1|NA
TGTGCCAGCAGCCAAGACCGCGGGGGCAGCACAGATACGCAGTATTTT
CASSQDRGGSTDTQYF
>TRBD2|19|TRBJ2-2|TRBV3-1|NA
TGTGCCAGCAGCCAAGACCTCGGACTAGCGGGGGCGGGCACCGGGGAGCTGTTTTTT
CASSQDLGLAGAGTGELFF
>NA|12|TRBJ1-1|TRBV7-8|few
TGTGCCAGCAGCTGGGGGGGGTCTGAAGCTTTCTTT
CASSWGGSEAFF
>NA|14|TRBJ2-5|TRBV27|few
TGTGCCAGCTCCCCAGGTATTAGGAAAGAGACCCAGTACTTC
CASSPGIRKETQYF
>NA|12|TRBJ2-1|TRBV29-1|many
TGCAGCGTGGGGGTCACTGGGAATGAGCAGTTCTTC
CSVGVTGNEQFF
>TRBD2|16|TRBJ2-3|TRBV5-1|few
TGCGCCAGCAGCTTGGGACTAGCGGCACCCACAGATACGCAGTATTTT
CASSLGLAAPTDTQYF
>TRBD2|15|TRBJ2-1|TRBV4-1|NA
TGCGCCAGCAGCCAAAGACTAGCGGGAGTAGTTGAGCAGTTCTTC
CASSQRLAGVVEQFF
>TRBD1|14|TRBJ2-1|TRBV30|NA
TGTGCCTGGAGTCCGGGACAGGGGGGGGATGAGCAGTTCTTC
CAWSPGQGGDEQFF
>NA|14|TRBJ2-7|TRBV9|NA
TGTGCCAGCAGCGTCGGGGAATCGGCCTACGAGCAGTACTTC
CASSVGESAYEQYF
>NA|14|TRBJ1-1|TRBV4-1|NA
TGCGCCAGCAGCCTCTCGGCCTTGGACACTGAAGCTTTCTTT
CASSLSALDTEAFF
>TRBD1|15|TRBJ2-5|TRBV6-5|few
TGTGCCAGCAGTTACTGGACAGGGCTCCAAGAGACCCAGTACTTC
CASSYWTGLQETQYF
>NA|13|TRBJ2-1|TRBV13|NA
TGTGCCAGCAGCTTAGTTCGGGTGAATGAGCAGTTCTTC
CASSLVRVNEQFF
>NA|12|TRBJ2-5|TRBV12-5|NA
TGTGCTAGTGCCCCGGTAGGGGAGACCCAGTACTTC
CASAPVGETQYF
>TRBD1|17|TRBJ2-7|TRBV4-1|NA
TGCGCCAGCAGCCAAGTTGGGCTCCGGGACAGGTTCAACGAGCAGTACTTC
CASSQVGLRDRFNEQYF
>TRBD1|14|TRBJ2-6|TRBV29-1|few
TGCAGCGTCCTCCTCCCCAGGGGGTCTGGCGTCCTGACTTTC
CSVLLPRGSGVLTF
>NA|17|TRBJ2-1|TRBV30|few
TGTGCCTGGAGCGCTATGGGAGGAGGGAGCTCCTACAATGAGCAGTTCTTC
CAWSAMGGGSSYNEQFF
>NA|17|TRBJ2-1|TRBV5-6|NA
TGTGCCAGCAGCGGGGGGAGGAGACAAAAATTTCGGAATGAGCAGTTCTTC
CASSGGRRQKFRNEQFF
>TRBD2|16|TRBJ2-1|TRBV7-8|few
TGTGCCAGCAGCCGGAAGCGGGGGGACTCCTACAATGAGCAGTTCTTC
CASSRKRGDSYNEQFF
>NA|14|TRBJ2-3|TRBV12-3/TRBV12-4|NA
TGTGCCAGCAGTTTATGGGGGATTGCAGATACGCAGTATTTT
CASSLWGIADTQYF
>NA|13|TRBJ1-1|TRBV29-1|NA
TGCAGCTTCACGGGACGGGGGAACACTGAAGCTTTCTTT
CSFTGRGNTEAFF
>NA|15|TRBJ1-1|TRBV27|many
TGTGCCAGCAGTCCCACCCTGGGGGGGTACACTGAAGCTTTCTTT
CASSPTLGGYTEAFF
>TRBD1|16|TRBJ2-5|TRBV7-9|few
TGTGCCAGCAGCTTATTGGCAGGGGGCCTGACAGAGACCCAGTACTTC
CASSLLAGGLTETQYF
>NA|15|TRBJ2-1|TRBV7-9|few
TGTGCCAGCAGCCCAATGGGCCTAGCGAGCAATGAGCAGTTCTTC
CASSPMGLASNEQFF
>TRBD1|16|TRBJ2-5|TRBV5-1|few
TGCGCCAGCAGCTACTGGACAGGGGCGTACCAAGAGACCCAGTACTTC
CASSYWTGAYQETQYF
>TRBD1|15|TRBJ2-1|TRBV7-9|few
TGTGCCAGCAGCTTATCGGACAGGGGGTACAATGAGCAGTTCTTC
CASSLSDRGYNEQFF
>NA|15|TRBJ2-1|TRBV3-1|few
TGTGCCAGCAGCCTATCAGATAGAGTTCTCAATGAGCAGTTCTTC
CASSLSDRVLNEQFF